One sample yielded the 17 T cell receptor gamma chains listed below, sequenced in a study of gamma-delta T cells after stem cell transplantation. TCRdb re-called clones from the RT-PCR reads using CATT. In the table there are around 5,000 gamma-chain clones, 15% to 25% of which are singletons. The sample comprised gamma-delta T cells. The receptors here all came from a human donor. It is not recorded whose cells these are; they may come from a transplant donor.

The table lists this clone with a few counts. Other DNA sequences within the sample encode an identical CDR3. The chain combines TRGV9 with TRGJ1 or TRGJ2. J lost 4 bases, V lost 2 bases, and 2 bases had no gene match. From germline, CDR1 is GITISATS and CDR2 ISYDGTV (reference sequence). CDR3 length equals 12 residues. CDR3 protein: CALWEAYYKKLF. Written as DNA, the CDR3 is TGTGCCTTGTGGGAGGCGTATTATAAGAAACTCTTT.

Only a few counts were recorded for this clone. J is TRGJ1 or TRGJ2 and V is TRGV3. Germline V gene sequence: CDR1 VTNTFY, CDR2 YDVSTARD (reference sequence). With 1 base clipped from V and 7 bases from J, the junction kept 4 bases outside the gene matches. CDR3 length: 12 amino acids. CDR3 nucleotides: TGTGCCACCTGGGACAGCACATATAAGAAACTCTTT. Translated: CATWDSTYKKLF.

In its sample, this clone was seen a few times. The chain links TRGV5 to TRGJ1 or TRGJ2. The CDR3 extends over 12 amino acids. Trimming took 3 bases from V and 12 from J; bases not matched to a gene: 11. CDR1 and CDR2 from the germline V gene are VINAFY and YDVSNSKD. The CDR3 here is CATWDGLQGKLF. CDR3 sequence (DNA): TGTGCCACCTGGGACGGTTTACAAGGGAAACTCTTT.

The chain recombines TRGV4 with TRGJ1 or TRGJ2. Germline CDR1 is EGSTGY and CDR2 is YDSYTSSV. The CDR3 contains 14 residues. The ends lost 2 bases at V and 3 bases at J; junction bases unmatched: 7. CDR3 coding DNA: TGTGCCACCTGGGATGACCAAGTTTATTATAAGAAACTCTTT. It translates to CATWDDQVYYKKLF.

This clone was found once. A read error may account for a junction end that differs from germline. J is TRGJ1 or TRGJ2 and V is TRGV9. This CDR3 has 14 residues. CDR1 is GITISATS, CDR2 ISYDGTV, per germline (reference sequence). CDR3 amino acids: CALWEELNYYKELF. In nucleotides, the CDR3 is TGTGCCTTGTGGGAGGAGCTGAATTATTATAAGGAACTCTTT.

The rearrangement links TRGV9 to TRGJ1 or TRGJ2. CDR3 length equals 14 residues. V lost 0 bases and J lost 0; bases outside the gene matches: 2. The V gene's germline CDR1 is GITISATS and CDR2 ISYDGTV (reference sequence). The CDR3 DNA reads as TGTGCCTTGTGGGAGGTGCAGAATTATTATAAGAAACTCTTT. Its protein product is CALWEVQNYYKKLF.

There are a few counts of this clone. The chain recombines TRGV9 with TRGJP. This CDR3 is 17 amino acids long. Germline loops: CDR1 GITISATS, CDR2 ISYDGTV (reference sequence). V shed 2 bases and J 5 bases; nucleotides not matched to a gene: 6. CDR3 coding DNA: TGTGCCTTGTGGGAGGCGGATAAAGAGTTGGGCAAAAAAATCAAGGTATTT. Translating it yields CALWEADKELGKKIKVF.

CDR3 amino acids: CATWDGPNNYYKKLF. For the CDR3, the DNA is TGTGCCACCTGGGATGGGCCCAATAATTATTATAAGAAACTCTTT. The chain has TRGV4 and TRGJ1 or TRGJ2. Germline-derived CDR1 and CDR2 are EGSTGY and YDSYTSSV. The CDR3 is 15 amino acids. V lost 0 bases and J lost 1; bases outside the gene matches: 6.

V and J are TRGV2 and TRGJP1. V was clipped by 0 bases and J by 12 bases; unmatched bases: 22. This CDR3 comprises 18 residues. Germline assignment: CDR1 EGSNGY and CDR2 YDSYNSKV. This chain's CDR3 is CATWDGPVTYHEGGFKIF. The CDR3 coding sequence is TGTGCCACCTGGGACGGGCCGGTGACCTACCACGAGGGTGGGTTCAAGATATTT.

Concerning this clone itself: One base away lies a much larger clone, so this may be a sequencing read error. Written as DNA, the CDR3 is TGTGCCTTGTGGGAGGTCTCCCATTATTATAAGAAACTCTTT. Translation: CALWEVSHYYKKLF. The chain joins TRGV9 to TRGJ1 or TRGJ2. Losses at the gene ends were 1 base for V and 2 bases for J; bases not matched to a gene: 5. The CDR3 is 14 residues long. Germline CDR1 GITISATS, CDR2 ISYDGTV (reference sequence).

Concerning this clone itself: The sample holds other DNA sequences that translate to the same CDR3. V usage is TRGV2 and J usage is TRGJ1 or TRGJ2. The CDR3 loop spans 14 amino acids. Germline V CDR1 and CDR2: EGSNGY, YDSYNSKV. V was pared by 0 bases and J by 5 bases, with 7 bases of the junction left unmatched. The CDR3 DNA is TGTGCCACCTGGGACGGGCCCGGTAATTATAAGAAACTCTTT. This translates into CATWDGPGNYKKLF.

The CDR3, as DNA: TGTGCCTTGTGGGCCCTCGAGTTGGGCAAAAAAATCAAGGTATTT. It encodes CALWALELGKKIKVF. This chain connects TRGV9 to TRGJP. Germline lookup yields CDR1 GITISATS and CDR2 ISYDGTV (reference sequence). This CDR3 has 15 amino acids. Trimming took 5 bases from V and 7 from J; bases not matched to a gene: 5.

This clone has only a few counts. The chain recombines TRGV5 with TRGJ1 or TRGJ2. Trimming removed 0 bases from V and 12 bases from J; junction bases left unmatched: 8. This CDR3 has 12 amino acids. The germline V gene has CDR1 VINAFY and CDR2 YDVSNSKD. The CDR3 region has the DNA TGTGCCACCTGGGACAGGCGGAGGTGGAAACTCTTT. Protein: CATWDRRRWKLF.

This clone was observed a handful of times. J is TRGJ1 or TRGJ2 and V is TRGV5. Germline lookup yields CDR1 VINAFY and CDR2 YDVSNSKD. This CDR3 contains 13 residues. V lost 3 bases and J lost 2; bases outside the gene matches: 4. The CDR3 loop reads CATWDEDYYKKLF. In DNA, the CDR3 is TGTGCCACCTGGGACGAGGATTATTATAAGAAACTCTTT.

This clone occurred a few times. DNA of the CDR3: TGTGCCACCTGGGACAGGCCGGTGGGTGATTGGATCAAGACGTTT. Its translation: CATWDRPVGDWIKTF. This sequence joins TRGV3 and TRGJP2. Germline values: CDR1 VTNTFY, CDR2 YDVSTARD (reference sequence). The V and J ends lost 0 bases and 6 bases, in that order; junction bases with no gene match: 7. The CDR3 length is 15 residues.

The V call is TRGV9, the J call TRGJ1 or TRGJ2. From germline, CDR1 is GITISATS and CDR2 ISYDGTV (reference sequence). The CDR3 is made up of 11 amino acids. The CDR3 protein is CAAGYEHRKLF. For the CDR3, the DNA is TGTGCAGCGGGGTATGAGCATAGGAAACTCTTT.

This clone turned up a few times. The V call is TRGV9, the J call TRGJP. The CDR3 covers 14 residues. Trimming took 0 bases from V and 11 from J; bases not matched to a gene: 1. Per germline, CDR1 GITISATS and CDR2 ISYDGTV (reference sequence). The CDR3 DNA reads TGTGCCTTGTGGGAGGTGGTGGGCAAAAAAATCAAGGTATTT. As protein: CALWEVVGKKIKVF.